This T cell receptor beta chain emerged from a study of preoperative IRX-2 immunotherapy in early breast cancer. In germline, CDR1 is SGHRS, CDR2 YFSETQ. After removal of 3 bases from V and 4 bases from J, the junction contained 5 bases not matched to a gene. CDR3 size: 14 residues. The sample's treatment: preoperative locoregional IRX-2 cytokine immunotherapy. Sequencing was performed with immunoSEQ multiplex PCR; in TCRdb, only in-frame clones are kept and a portion is missing. Of roughly 6,000 clones in the sample, 60% to 85% were seen once. Sequences were derived from tumor tissue, sampled before IRX-2 immunotherapy. This chain uses TRBV5-1 with TRBJ1-2; 8 nucleotides agree with TRBD1. This TCR came from a human donor with breast cancer. In DNA form, the CDR3 reads TGCGCCAGCAGCTCCGGGACAGGCCCCTATGGCTACACCTTC. Translated: CASSSGTGPYGYTF. The complete variable domain, with remaining parts taken from reference TRBV5-1 and TRBJ1-2, reads KAGVTQTPRYLIKTRGQQVTLSCSPISGHRSVSWYQQTPGQGLQFLFEYFSETQRNKGNFPGRFSGRQFSNSRSEMNVSTLELGDSALYLCASSSGTGPYGYTFGSGTRLTVV.